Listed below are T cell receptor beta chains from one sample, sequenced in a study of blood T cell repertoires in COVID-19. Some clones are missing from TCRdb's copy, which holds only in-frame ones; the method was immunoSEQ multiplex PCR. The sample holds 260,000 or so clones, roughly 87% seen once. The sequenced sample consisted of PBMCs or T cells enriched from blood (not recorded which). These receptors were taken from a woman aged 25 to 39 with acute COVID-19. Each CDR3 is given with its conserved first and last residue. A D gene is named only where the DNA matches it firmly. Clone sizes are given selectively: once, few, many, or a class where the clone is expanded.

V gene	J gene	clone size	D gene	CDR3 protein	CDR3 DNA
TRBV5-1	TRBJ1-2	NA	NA	CASSLDLRGYTF	TGCGCCAGCAGCTTGGATCTCCGGGGCTACACCTTC
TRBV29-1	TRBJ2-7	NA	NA	CSVEGGDPYEQYF	TGCAGCGTGGAGGGGGGGGACCCCTACGAGCAGTACTTC
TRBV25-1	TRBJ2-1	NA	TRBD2	CASSDTSGGVGIYEQFF	TGTGCCAGCAGTGACACTAGCGGGGGGGTGGGTATTTATGAGCAGTTCTTC
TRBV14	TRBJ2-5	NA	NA	CASSPRRRGPYQETQYF	TGTGCCAGCAGCCCAAGGCGGCGGGGACCGTACCAAGAGACCCAGTACTTC
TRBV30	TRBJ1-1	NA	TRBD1	CAWSSTGGYTEAFF	TGTGCCTGGAGTTCGACAGGGGGTTACACTGAAGCTTTCTTT
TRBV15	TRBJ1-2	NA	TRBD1	CATSRGQGAYGYTF	TGTGCCACCAGCAGGGGACAGGGGGCCTATGGCTACACCTTC
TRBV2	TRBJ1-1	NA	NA	CASSQLTSDKVAFF	TGTGCCAGCAGTCAGCTCACTTCGGACAAAGTAGCTTTCTTT
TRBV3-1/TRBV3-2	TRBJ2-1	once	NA	CASSQDGGDEQFF	TGTGCCAGCAGCCAAGACGGAGGGGATGAGCAGTTCTTC
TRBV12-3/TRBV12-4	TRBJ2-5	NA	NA	CASSLAQGTQYF	TGTGCCAGCAGTTTGGCGCAGGGGACCCAGTACTTC
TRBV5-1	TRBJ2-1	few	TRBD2	CASSLGTSGDEQFF	TGCGCCAGCAGCTTGGGGACTAGCGGGGATGAGCAGTTCTTC
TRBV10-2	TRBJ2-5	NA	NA	CASSEGREETQYF	TGCGCCAGCAGTGAAGGCAGGGAAGAGACCCAGTACTTC